This section outlines one T cell receptor (beta chain) sequence together with its context. Its matching antigen is unknown. The CDR3 sequence is 14 residues long. CDR1 SGHVS and CDR2 FNYEAQ come from the germline V gene. V was trimmed by 5 bases and J by 6 bases, leaving 17 bases between them. This specimen comes from a study of shared clonotypes between healthy human individuals. General observations from the study: With a few donors compared, around 4.7% of naive CD4 clonotypes were shared. Sequencing depth was predicted to influence how clonotypes are shared among donors. The study found lower generation probabilities in non-shared clonotypes than in those shared by all four donors.

TCRdb keeps only in-frame clones here, not all; method: immunoSEQ multiplex PCR. The sample contains a few million clones, approximately 90% of which appear only once. The receptor was isolated from a man between 18 and 29 years old in good health. The rearrangement uses TRBV7-6 and TRBJ2-7; a possible D gene is TRBD1 (6 bases). The sample was naive CD4+ T cells sorted from blood. Subset meaning: CD45RA+ positively selected. The CDR3 DNA follows: TGTGCCAGCAGCCGATCGGGACAATCAGGCGAGCAGTACTTC. Encoded protein: CASSRSGQSGEQYF.